A selection of T cell receptor beta chains follows, all from one sample in a study of blood T cell repertoires in COVID-19. Using immunoSEQ multiplex PCR, the repertoire was profiled, and TCRdb retains in-frame clones only, with some absent. Found here are around 72,000 clones, approximately 87% of them singletons; the top ten hold roughly 18%. The sequenced sample consisted of peripheral blood. These receptors originate from an elderly woman with acute or convalescent COVID-19. Each CDR3 is given with its conserved first and last residue. The order of the fields is clone size, V gene, D gene, J gene, CDR3 protein, CDR3 DNA. D genes are given only for firm matches. For some rows the clone size is stated as once, few or many, or as a class when expanded; others skip it.

few	TRBV18	-	TRBJ1-6	CASSPADNSPLHF	TGTGCCAGCTCACCCGCAGATAATTCACCCCTCCACTTT
-	TRBV7-6	TRBD2	TRBJ2-7	CASSLTSGRMGYGEQYF	TGTGCCAGCAGCTTGACTAGCGGGAGGATGGGGTATGGGGAGCAGTACTTC
-	TRBV6-2/TRBV6-3	-	TRBJ2-2	CASSYSVRATGELFF	TGTGCCAGCAGTTACTCGGTCAGGGCCACCGGGGAGCTGTTTTTT
-	TRBV12-3/TRBV12-4	-	TRBJ1-2	CASSRLTGNGYTF	TGTGCCAGCAGCAGACTCACAGGGAATGGCTACACCTTC
-	TRBV24-1	-	TRBJ1-3	CATSGQGPSGNTIYF	TGTGCCACCAGTGGGCAGGGGCCTTCCGGAAACACCATATATTTT
-	TRBV6-5	TRBD2	TRBJ2-2	CASSYPGLGSSGELFF	TGTGCCAGCAGTTACCCGGGACTAGGTTCGTCTGGGGAGCTGTTTTTT
few	TRBV18	-	TRBJ1-6	CASGEGQSYNSPLHF	TGTGCCAGCGGAGAAGGACAGAGCTATAATTCACCCCTCCACTTT
-	TRBV27	TRBD2	TRBJ2-3	CASSLRLRGSSDTQYF	TGTGCCAGCAGTTTAAGACTACGCGGGAGTTCAGATACGCAGTATTTT
-	TRBV7-3	TRBD1	TRBJ2-5	CASSSYGQGTETQYF	TGTGCCAGCAGCTCCTATGGACAGGGCACAGAGACCCAGTACTTC
few	TRBV7-9	-	TRBJ1-6	CASSLASGVNSPLHF	TGTGCCAGCAGCTTAGCGTCAGGGGTTAATTCACCCCTCCACTTT
once	TRBV11-3	-	TRBJ2-7	CASSLDLPYEQYF	TGTGCCAGCAGCTTAGATCTCCCCTACGAGCAGTACTTC
-	TRBV15	-	TRBJ2-5	CATSRWRAETQYF	TGTGCCACCAGCAGGTGGCGGGCAGAGACCCAGTACTTC
-	TRBV29-1	-	TRBJ1-5	CSVAEGPGNQPQHF	TGCAGCGTGGCGGAGGGCCCCGGCAATCAGCCCCAGCATTTT
-	TRBV29-1	-	TRBJ1-1	CSAGDRNTEAFF	TGCAGCGCCGGTGACAGAAACACTGAAGCTTTCTTT
once	TRBV6-5	-	TRBJ1-1	CASRDQGPTEAFF	TGTGCCAGCAGGGATCAGGGGCCCACTGAAGCTTTCTTT
-	TRBV2	-	TRBJ1-1	CASSEVAGLVTEAFF	TGTGCCAGCAGTGAAGTTGCAGGGTTGGTCACTGAAGCTTTCTTT
once	TRBV28	TRBD1	TRBJ1-2	CASIQFRLTGGNFDGYTF	TGTGCCAGCATCCAATTTAGACTGACAGGGGGTAACTTTGATGGCTACACCTTC
-	TRBV7-6	TRBD2	TRBJ2-2	CASSLAASGSGGELFF	TGTGCCAGCAGCTTGGCGGCTAGCGGGAGTGGCGGGGAGCTGTTTTTT
-	TRBV13	TRBD2	TRBJ2-1	CASERGARRGSSYNEQFF	TGTGCCAGCGAAAGAGGGGCCCGGCGGGGGAGCTCCTACAATGAGCAGTTCTTC
-	TRBV12-3/TRBV12-4	-	TRBJ1-2	CASSWTAGYTF	TGTGCCAGCAGTTGGACAGCTGGCTACACCTTC
-	TRBV6-5	TRBD1	TRBJ1-1	CASSYRGPTEAFF	TGTGCCAGCAGTTACAGGGGGCCCACTGAAGCTTTCTTT
-	TRBV10-3	-	TRBJ1-5	CAISAGYGQPQHF	TGTGCCATCAGTGCGGGGTACGGTCAGCCCCAGCATTTT
-	TRBV19	-	TRBJ2-5	CASSIGGVETQYF	TGTGCCAGTAGTATAGGGGGGGTAGAGACCCAGTACTTC
once	TRBV4-1	TRBD1	TRBJ1-1	CASSQGPGQGLGAFF	TGCGCCAGCAGCCAAGGTCCGGGACAGGGGTTGGGAGCTTTCTTT
-	TRBV7-3	TRBD2	TRBJ2-7	CASSLAGTSGDEQYF	TGTGCCAGCAGCTTAGCCGGGACTAGCGGAGACGAGCAGTACTTC
-	TRBV7-8	TRBD1	TRBJ1-6	CASSLVGGGTGRSPLHF	TGTGCCAGCAGCTTAGTTGGCGGGGGGACAGGGAGATCACCCCTCCACTTT
-	TRBV30	-	TRBJ1-3	CACPGFSGNTIYF	TGTGCCTGCCCCGGGTTCTCTGGAAACACCATATATTTT
-	TRBV15	TRBD1	TRBJ2-7	CATSSPFGRDRFSYEQYF	TGTGCCACCAGCAGCCCTTTTGGCCGGGACAGGTTCTCCTACGAGCAGTACTTC
-	TRBV19	TRBD1	TRBJ1-3	CATIGQAPGNTIYF	TGTGCCACAATAGGACAGGCTCCTGGAAACACCATATATTTT
-	TRBV5-5	-	TRBJ1-2	CASSLLAVGGDYTF	TGTGCCAGCAGCTTGTTAGCCGTTGGGGGGGACTACACCTTC
-	TRBV19	-	TRBJ1-4	CASSHPNGGDEKLFF	TGTGCCAGTAGCCACCCAAATGGGGGGGATGAAAAACTGTTTTTT
-	TRBV21-1	-	TRBJ1-1	CASSKLLQGITEAFF	TGTGCCAGCAGCAAATTACTACAGGGGATCACTGAAGCTTTCTTT
-	TRBV14	TRBD1	TRBJ1-2	CRGDRGPRGYTF	TGTCGGGGAGACAGGGGGCCGAGGGGCTACACCTTC